These T cell receptor beta chains were read from a single sample in a study of PD-1 blockade in classical Hodgkin lymphoma. Clones were sequenced by immunoSEQ multiplex PCR, and TCRdb holds only the in-frame ones, with some missing. The sample has about 27,000 clones; around 80% are singletons. Sequencing was performed on CD4+ T cells from blood, taken at baseline. All receptors derive from a human donor with classical Hodgkin lymphoma. Each CDR3 is given with its conserved first and last residue. D genes are given only for firm matches. The size of a clone is reported for some rows only, either as once, few or many, or as a class for expanded clones.

TRBJ2-3 14 . . TRBV6-6 CASSYRDRSDTQYF TGTGCCAGCAGTTACCGTGATCGATCAGATACGCAGTATTTT
TRBJ1-1 13 . . TRBV2 CASSGDLNTEAFF TGTGCCAGCAGCGGGGACCTGAACACTGAAGCTTTCTTT
TRBJ2-1 14 . . TRBV5-1 CASSLDRERNEQFF TGCGCCAGCAGCTTGGACAGGGAACGGAATGAGCAGTTCTTC
TRBJ1-2 13 . TRBD1 TRBV5-1 CASTTGVLDGYTF TGCGCCAGCACGACAGGGGTTCTGGATGGCTACACCTTC
TRBJ2-7 14 once . TRBV30 CAWSRGGDTYEQYF TGTGCCTGGAGTCGGGGCGGGGATACCTACGAGCAGTACTTC
TRBJ2-3 15 . . TRBV5-1 CASSLEGGSTDTQYF TGCGCCAGCAGCTTGGAGGGCGGGAGCACAGATACGCAGTATTTT
TRBJ2-7 15 . TRBD1 TRBV19 CASSIGSGTVASQYF TGTGCCAGTAGTATAGGGTCCGGGACAGTCGCATCGCAGTACTTC
TRBJ2-7 14 few . TRBV9 CASSVGGRNYEQYF TGTGCCAGCAGCGTAGGAGGCCGAAACTACGAGCAGTACTTC
TRBJ1-1 17 . . TRBV4-2 CASSPSSRGGGGTEAFF TGTGCCAGCAGCCCCTCAAGTAGGGGAGGAGGAGGCACTGAAGCTTTCTTT
TRBJ2-7 11 once . TRBV20-1 CSATSATVQYF TGCAGTGCTACCTCCGCGACGGTGCAGTACTTC
TRBJ1-2 12 few . TRBV2 CASSRQDYGYTF TGTGCCAGCAGCCGACAGGACTATGGCTACACCTTC
TRBJ2-3 13 . . TRBV14 CASSQGGTDTQYF TGTGCCAGCAGCCAAGGGGGCACAGATACGCAGTATTTT
TRBJ2-7 15 once . TRBV19 CASSMGGQGLYEQYF TGTGCCAGTAGTATGGGGGGACAAGGCCTCTACGAGCAGTACTTC
TRBJ1-1 14 once . TRBV18 CASSLDRMNTEAFF TGTGCCAGCTCGCTAGACAGGATGAACACTGAAGCTTTCTTT